Only one count was recorded for the clone carrying this TCR beta chain. There are 16 residues in the CDR3. CDR1 is SGHRS, CDR2 YFSETQ, per germline. The ends lost 4 bases at V and 0 bases at J; junction bases unmatched: 6. The data originate from a study of blood T cell repertoires in COVID-19. Overall study context: The origin of the acute and convalescent COVID-19 samples was the United States, Italy and Spain.

Measured with immunoSEQ multiplex PCR; TCRdb has only the in-frame clones, and not every one. The profile covers some 400,000 clones, with 90% appearing a single time and about 6.5% taken by the ten largest. The receptor comes from a man between 18 and 35 years old with active or convalescent COVID-19. The genes are TRBV5-1 and TRBJ1-1, with TRBD1 matching over 10 bases. Source material: peripheral blood. The CDR3 is CASSARTGGVNTEAFF. CDR3 nucleotides: TGCGCCAGCAGCGCGAGGACAGGGGGAGTGAACACTGAAGCTTTCTTT.